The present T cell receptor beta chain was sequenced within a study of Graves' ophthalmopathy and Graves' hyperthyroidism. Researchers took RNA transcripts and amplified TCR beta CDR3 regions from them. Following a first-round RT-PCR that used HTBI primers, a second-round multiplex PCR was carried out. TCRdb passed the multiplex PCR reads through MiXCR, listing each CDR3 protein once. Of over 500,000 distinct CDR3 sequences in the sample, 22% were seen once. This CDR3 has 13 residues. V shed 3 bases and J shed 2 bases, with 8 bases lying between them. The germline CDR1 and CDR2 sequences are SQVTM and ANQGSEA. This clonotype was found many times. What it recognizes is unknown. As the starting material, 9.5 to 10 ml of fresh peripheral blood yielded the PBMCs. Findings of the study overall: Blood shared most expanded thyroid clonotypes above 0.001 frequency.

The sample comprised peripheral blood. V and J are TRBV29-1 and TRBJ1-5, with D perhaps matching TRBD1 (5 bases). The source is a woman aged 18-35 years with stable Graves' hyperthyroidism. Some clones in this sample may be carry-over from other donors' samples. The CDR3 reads CSVEQGGNQPQHF. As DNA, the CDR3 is TGCAGCGTTGAGCAGGGTGGCAATCAGCCCCAGCATTTT. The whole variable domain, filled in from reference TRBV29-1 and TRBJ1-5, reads SAVISQKPSRDICQRGTSLTIQCQVDSQVTMMFWYRQQPGQSLTLIATANQGSEATYESGFVIDKFPISRPNLTFSTLTVSNMSPEDSSIYLCSVEQGGNQPQHFGDGTRLSIL.